The 18 T cell receptor beta chains below all came from one sample that was sequenced in a study of technical replicates of blood from a handful of donors. The method was immunoSEQ multiplex PCR; TCRdb's version includes in-frame clones alone and lacks a portion of them. The top ten clones hold about 4.9% of a sample with roughly 64,000 clones, approximately 86% of them seen once. The sequenced material came from PBMCs. These receptor sequences come from a human donor in good health. Some clones in this sample may be carry-over from other donors' samples.

The rearrangement links TRBV7-2 to TRBJ1-2; D is perhaps TRBD1 (5 bases). The CDR3 totals 15 residues. Trimming left V 11 bases short and J 0 bases short, with 19 bases between. Germline V gene sequence: CDR1 SGHTA, CDR2 FQGNSA. The CDR3 region is CAGGDWQNANYGYTF. DNA for the CDR3: TGTGCCGGGGGGGACTGGCAGAACGCTAACTATGGCTACACCTTC.

V gene TRBV7-2 combines with J gene TRBJ2-1; the D is unclear. V dropped 7 bases and J dropped 6 bases, with 7 bases sitting between them. Germline loops: CDR1 SGHTA, CDR2 FQGNSA. The CDR3 is made up of 11 amino acids. CDR3 amino acids: CASTPSNEQFF. The CDR3 nucleotides read TGTGCCAGCACCCCCTCCAATGAGCAGTTCTTC.

The chain couples TRBV10-3 to TRBJ1-1; 7 bases match TRBD1. CDR3 length equals 13 residues. Trimming cost V 4 bases and J 7 bases; bases outside gene matches: 6. Germline V gene lookup returns CDR1 ENHRY and CDR2 SYGVKD. As DNA, the CDR3 is TGTGCCATCAGTGCCACAGGGGTTAATGAAGCTTTCTTT. Translated, it gives CAISATGVNEAFF.

The chain has TRBV10-3 and TRBJ1-1; the D is unclear. The germline gives CDR1 ENHRY, CDR2 SYGVKD. The CDR3 loop spans 14 amino acids. Trimming left V 0 bases short and J 4 bases short, with 9 bases between. CDR3 protein: CAISESTGVTEAFF. For the CDR3, the DNA is TGTGCCATCAGTGAGTCGACCGGGGTCACTGAAGCTTTCTTT.

The chain carries TRBV30 and TRBJ2-7; 7 nucleotides agree with TRBD2. J lost 3 bases, V lost 0 bases, and 2 bases had no gene match. CDR3 length: 13 amino acids. The germline V gene encodes CDR1 GTSNPN and CDR2 SVGIG (reference sequence). For the CDR3, the DNA is TGTGCCTGGAGTGTACTAGCGAGCTACGAGCAGTACTTC. This sequence encodes CAWSVLASYEQYF.

The CDR3, as DNA: TGTGCCAGCACCCTTATAGCGGGAGTTACTAATGAGCAGTTCTTC. Its protein product is CASTLIAGVTNEQFF. The chain has TRBV13 and TRBJ2-1; 9 bases fit TRBD2. The germline gives CDR1 PRHDT, CDR2 FYEKMQ (reference sequence). Trimming cost V 7 bases and J 7 bases; bases outside gene matches: 11. This CDR3 contains 15 residues.

J is TRBJ1-6 and V is TRBV30; D gene uncertain. The CDR3 has 15 residues. Germline loops: CDR1 GTSNPN, CDR2 SVGIG (reference sequence). The V gene lost 4 bases and the J gene lost 13 bases, with 23 bases spanning the gap. The CDR3 nucleotides read TGTGCCTGGAACTACGGGAAATTCCACCCCGACCCCCTCCACTTT. Its translation is CAWNYGKFHPDPLHF.

The chain links TRBV13 to TRBJ2-5; 9 positions match TRBD2. Trimming cost V 5 bases and J 2 bases; bases outside gene matches: 3. CDR1 is PRHDT and CDR2 is FYEKMQ in the germline V gene (reference sequence). The CDR3 is made up of 14 amino acids. The CDR3 DNA reads as TGTGCCAGCAGCCTAAGCGGGGGGCAAGAGACCCAGTACTTC. It translates to CASSLSGGQETQYF.

V and J are TRBV5-1 and TRBJ2-7, with 7 bases identical to TRBD2. CDR3 size: 13 residues. V shed 3 bases, J shed 7 bases, and the junction held 7 bases outside the gene matches. Germline V lookup: CDR1 SGHRS, CDR2 YFSETQ. CDR3 region: CASSYELAPEQYF. The DNA of the CDR3 is TGCGCCAGCAGCTATGAACTAGCGCCAGAGCAGTACTTC.

J is TRBJ2-7 and V is TRBV30; 9 bases align to TRBD1. Trimming cost V 3 bases and J 0 bases; bases outside gene matches: 6. The CDR3 is 15 residues long. The germline V gene encodes CDR1 GTSNPN and CDR2 SVGIG (reference sequence). The CDR3 spells CAWRRQGGISYEQYF. As DNA, the CDR3 is TGTGCCTGGAGGAGACAGGGGGGGATCTCCTACGAGCAGTACTTC.

The genes are TRBV10-3 and TRBJ2-5; 8 nucleotides agree with TRBD1. The V gene end was trimmed by 10 bases and the J gene end by 5 bases; junction bases not matched to a gene: 6. From germline, CDR1 is ENHRY and CDR2 SYGVKD. The CDR3 is made up of 12 amino acids. The CDR3 sequence: CATAQGAETQYF. DNA of the CDR3: TGTGCCACAGCTCAGGGGGCCGAGACCCAGTACTTC.

The V and J genes are TRBV19 and TRBJ1-2; 7 bases align to TRBD1. J was trimmed by 4 bases and V by 8 bases; bases with no gene match: 19. CDR3 length equals 17 residues. Germline CDR1 reads LNHDA; CDR2 reads SQIVND (reference sequence). CDR3 amino acids: CASAASGTAFDVYGYTF. In nucleotides, the CDR3 is TGTGCCAGTGCTGCCTCCGGGACAGCCTTCGATGTCTATGGCTACACCTTC.

The genes are TRBV4-1 and TRBJ1-4; perhaps TRBD1 as D (5 bases). The germline V and J ends were trimmed by 0 bases and 7 bases, with 12 bases remaining between them. Looked up from germline, CDR1 is MGHRA and CDR2 is YSYEKL. This CDR3 has 15 amino acids. CDR3 sequence reads: CASSQEGVQREKLFF. CDR3 bases: TGCGCCAGCAGCCAAGAAGGGGTTCAGCGTGAAAAACTGTTTTTT.

This chain links TRBV4-2 with TRBJ1-2; D gene uncertain. V dropped 0 bases and J dropped 2 bases, with 10 bases sitting between them. The germline gives CDR1 LGHNA, CDR2 YNFKEQ. This CDR3 spans 15 amino acids. The CDR3 loop is CASSQDVLSNYGYTF. The DNA for the CDR3 is TGTGCCAGCAGCCAAGATGTACTTTCAAACTATGGCTACACCTTC.

The CDR3 region has the DNA TGTGCCAGCAGCTCAGACGGACTAGCCTACGAGCAGTACTTC. Protein product: CASSSDGLAYEQYF. The V call is TRBV5-6, the J call TRBJ2-7, with TRBD2 identical over 7 bases. The CDR3 runs to 14 residues. Trimming at V came to 3 bases and at J to 2 bases, leaving 5 bases not matched to a gene. Germline CDR1 and CDR2: SGHDT and YYEEEE.

This chain connects TRBV4-2 to TRBJ1-6; 10 bases map to TRBD1. Germline loops: CDR1 LGHNA, CDR2 YNFKEQ. The V gene end was trimmed by 4 bases and the J gene end by 9 bases; junction bases not matched to a gene: 6. The CDR3 totals 15 residues. The CDR3 spells CASSLTGGASSPLHF. Written as DNA, the CDR3 is TGTGCCAGCAGCCTGACAGGGGGCGCAAGTTCACCCCTCCACTTT.

The CDR3 loop reads CAWSIPGGGYTF. As DNA, the CDR3 is TGTGCCTGGAGTATTCCTGGCGGTGGCTACACCTTC. This chain joins TRBV30 and TRBJ1-2; D unresolved. The CDR3 extends over 12 amino acids. V lost 2 bases and J 7 bases, leaving 11 bases between the germline ends. Germline CDR1 and CDR2: GTSNPN and SVGIG (reference sequence). Full variable domain (rest looked up from reference TRBV30 and TRBJ1-2): SQTIHQWPATLVQPVGSPLSLECTVEGTSNPNLYWYRQAAGRGLQLLFYSVGIGQISSEVPQNLSASRPQDRQFILSSKKLLLSDSGFYLCAWSIPGGGYTFGSGTRLTVV.

V usage is TRBV5-1 and J usage is TRBJ2-5; D may be TRBD1 (5 bases). Trimming took 3 bases from V and 5 from J, leaving 11 bases between them. This CDR3 region has 13 residues. Germline-derived CDR1 and CDR2 are SGHRS and YFSETQ. This chain's CDR3 is CASSSQGIETQYF. Written as DNA, the CDR3 is TGCGCCAGCAGCTCCCAGGGTATCGAGACCCAGTACTTC. The entire variable domain, with the rest obtained from reference TRBV5-1 and TRBJ2-5, is as follows: KAGVTQTPRYLIKTRGQQVTLSCSPISGHRSVSWYQQTPGQGLQFLFEYFSETQRNKGNFPGRFSGRQFSNSRSEMNVSTLELGDSALYLCASSSQGIETQYFGPGTRLLVL.